This T cell receptor (beta chain) was recorded in a study of metastatic and nonmetastatic thyroid tumors. Study summary: Patients with malignant and benign thyroid disease provided blood and tumor or nodule tissue, whose repertoires were compared.

There were no patients who had received any treatment before thyroid surgery. V was clipped by 2 bases and J by 7 bases; unmatched bases: 2. The V gene's germline CDR1 is LGHDT and CDR2 YNNKEL (reference sequence). The CDR3 loop spans 14 amino acids. Many counts were recorded for this clone. Methods used by the authors: The study took CDR3 differences across clinicopathological groups and made a distant-metastasis classifier for papillary thyroid cancer from them. MiXCR reprocessed the PCR reads for TCRdb. These V and J calls originate from TCRdb's pipeline instead of the authors' own analysis. Of under 25,000 clones listed, roughly 22% were seen once; the top ten hold about 8.6%.

Sequenced material: adjacent normal tissue. The sequence derives from a female donor with papillary thyroid cancer or a benign thyroid nodule (not recorded which). Some clones in this sample may be carry-over from other donors' samples. The chain combines TRBV3-1 with TRBJ1-5; TRBD1 agrees at 10 bases. CDR3 amino acids: CASSQRTGGQPQHF. The CDR3 coding sequence is TGTGCCAGCAGCCAACGGACAGGGGGACAGCCCCAGCATTTT. The full variable domain, its missing parts supplied by reference TRBV3-1 and TRBJ1-5, is DTAVSQTPKYLVTQMGNDKSIKCEQNLGHDTMYWYKQDSKKFLKIMFSYNNKELIINETVPNRFSPKSPDKAHLNLHINSLELGDSAVYFCASSQRTGGQPQHFGDGTRLSIL.